This T cell receptor beta chain was identified during a study of shared clonotypes between healthy human individuals. Method: immunoSEQ multiplex PCR; TCRdb's copy keeps in-frame clones and lacks some. The profile shows 550,000 to 850,000 clones, under 80% of them singletons. With respect to this clone: Its antigen is as yet unknown.

Study-wide results and limits: Non-shared clonotypes had lower generation probabilities than clonotypes shared by all four sorted-subset donors.

Sequencing was performed on memory CD4+ T cells sorted from blood. The subset was: CD45RA-negative fraction. The TCR originated in a woman in her twenties or thirties in good health.

Written as DNA, the CDR3 is TGTGCCAGCAGACAGAGCTCTGGAAACACCATATATTTT. Its translation is CASRQSSGNTIYF. J is TRBJ1-3 and V is TRBV14; D not resolved. V was trimmed by 6 bases and J by 0 bases, leaving 6 bases between them. CDR3 length: 13 residues. In germline, CDR1 is SGHDN, CDR2 FVKESK.